Following are 11 T cell receptor beta chains from one sample sequenced in a study of cytomegalovirus exposure and HLA in healthy donors. Amplification used 60 Vbeta primers and 13 Jbeta primers. Repertoires were generated with immunoSEQ multiplex PCR, while TCRdb's copy carries only in-frame clones and drops some. The repertoire consists of 150,000 or so clones, with over 65% occurring once and the leading ten covering around 3.6%. The sample comprised PBMCs. The receptors were sampled from a woman aged 40 to 49 in good health and CMV-seronegative.

The genes are TRBV9 and TRBJ2-2, with 14 nucleotides matching TRBD2. CDR1 is SGDLS and CDR2 is YYNGEE in the germline V gene. CDR3 length equals 18 residues. V lost 3 bases to trimming and J lost 6 bases; unmatched junction nucleotides: 10. The CDR3 protein is CASSERTSGGFNAGELFF. The CDR3 DNA follows: TGTGCCAGCAGCGAGCGGACTAGCGGGGGGTTTAATGCCGGGGAGCTGTTTTTT.

V gene TRBV27 combines with J gene TRBJ1-1; TRBD1 matches at 9 bases. The CDR3 has 13 residues. Trimming at V came to 6 bases and at J to 4 bases, leaving 3 bases not matched to a gene. CDR1 is MNHEY, CDR2 SMNVEV, per germline (reference sequence). The CDR3 is CASSVDRGTEAFF. Here the CDR3 DNA reads TGTGCCAGCAGCGTGGACAGGGGCACTGAAGCTTTCTTT.

In regard to this clone: Other DNA sequences in this specimen translate into the identical CDR3. DNA for the CDR3: TGTGCCAGCAGCCTGGGAGGTGGGACCGGGGAGCTGTTTTTT. It translates to CASSLGGGTGELFF. The chain combines TRBV7-8 with TRBJ2-2; maybe TRBD2 (6 bases). V was shortened by 5 bases and J by 5 bases, with 12 bases between the two germline ends. The CDR3 consists of 14 residues. Germline-derived CDR1 and CDR2 are SGHVS and FQNEAQ.

V is TRBV19 and J is TRBJ2-5, with D possibly TRBD2 on 5 matching bases. The CDR3 runs 15 residues. V was pared by 7 bases and J by 3 bases, with 18 bases between. Germline V lookup: CDR1 LNHDA, CDR2 SQIVND (reference sequence). The CDR3 reads CASTPSVGVKETQYF. As DNA, the CDR3 is TGTGCCAGTACCCCAAGTGTCGGGGTTAAAGAGACCCAGTACTTC. The full variable domain, with the rest looked up from reference TRBV19 and TRBJ2-5, is DGGITQSPKYLFRKEGQNVTLSCEQNLNHDAMYWYRQDPGQGLRLIYYSQIVNDFQKGDIAEGYSVSREKKESFPLTVTSAQKNPTAFYLCASTPSVGVKETQYFGPGTRLLVL.

This clone came up a few times. This sequence joins TRBV11-2 and TRBJ1-1; D is possibly TRBD1 (6 bases). CDR1 is SGHAT, CDR2 FQNNGV, per germline. Trimming pared 5 bases from V and 10 bases from J, leaving 14 bases between. This CDR3 has 12 amino acids. CDR3 amino acids: CASSMKGGRAFF. The CDR3 region has the DNA TGTGCCAGCAGCATGAAAGGGGGACGAGCTTTCTTT. Combining the CDR3 with reference TRBV11-2 and TRBJ1-1 gives the whole variable domain EAGVAQSPRYKIIEKRQSVAFWCNPISGHATLYWYQQILGQGPKLLIQFQNNGVVDDSQLPKDRFSAERLKGVDSTLKIQPAKLEDSAVYLCASSMKGGRAFFGQGTRLTVV.

The chain is built from TRBV29-1 and TRBJ2-7; no reliable D call. CDR3 size: 13 residues. V lost 6 bases, J lost 4 bases, and 16 bases lay in between. Germline loops: CDR1 SQVTM, CDR2 ANQGSEA. The CDR3 spells CSVLGLGGYEQYF. The CDR3 nucleotides read TGCAGCGTCTTGGGTCTAGGCGGTTACGAGCAGTACTTC.

The gene calls are TRBV4-1 and TRBJ2-1; the match to TRBD2 covers 11 bases. Germline CDR1 is MGHRA and CDR2 is YSYEKL. The CDR3 loop spans 16 amino acids. V shed 4 bases and J 12 bases; nucleotides not matched to a gene: 14. The CDR3 DNA sequence: TGCGCCAGCAGCCCGGACAGGAGCTTTAGCGGGAGGGGGCAGTTCTTC. It translates to CASSPDRSFSGRGQFF.

The gene calls are TRBV18 and TRBJ1-5; 7 bases agree with TRBD1. The CDR3 length is 17 residues. The germline gives CDR1 KGHSH, CDR2 LQKENI. Trimming at V came to 3 bases and at J to 1 base, leaving 9 bases not matched to a gene. The CDR3 loop reads CASSPSEGGGSNQPQHF. The CDR3 nucleotides are TGTGCCAGCTCACCCAGTGAAGGGGGCGGGAGCAATCAGCCCCAGCATTTT.

CDR3 protein: CAISESTGEQPQHF. In DNA, the CDR3 is TGTGCCATCAGTGAGTCCACAGGGGAACAGCCCCAGCATTTT. The rearrangement links TRBV10-3 to TRBJ1-5; 7 nucleotides align to TRBD1. V gave up 0 bases and J gave up 7 bases; unmatched junction bases: 3. CDR3 size: 14 residues. Germline values: CDR1 ENHRY, CDR2 SYGVKD.

The table lists this clone with a few counts. V is TRBV6-5 and J is TRBJ2-7; D is possibly TRBD1 (6 bases). The germline V and J ends were trimmed by 7 bases and 2 bases, with 9 bases remaining between them. This CDR3 comprises 12 residues. Germline V CDR1 and CDR2: MNHEY, SVGAGI. The CDR3 region is CASTEGAYEQYF. The CDR3 coding sequence is TGTGCCAGCACCGAGGGGGCCTACGAGCAGTACTTC.

This clone was detected a few times. The V call is TRBV9, the J call TRBJ1-5, with no clear D. This CDR3 comprises 13 residues. V lost 3 bases to trimming and J lost 5 bases, with 9 bases between them. CDR1 and CDR2 from the germline V gene are SGDLS and YYNGEE. CDR3 bases: TGTGCCAGCAGCGCCGGGCGGGATCAGCCCCAGCATTTT. This translates into CASSAGRDQPQHF.